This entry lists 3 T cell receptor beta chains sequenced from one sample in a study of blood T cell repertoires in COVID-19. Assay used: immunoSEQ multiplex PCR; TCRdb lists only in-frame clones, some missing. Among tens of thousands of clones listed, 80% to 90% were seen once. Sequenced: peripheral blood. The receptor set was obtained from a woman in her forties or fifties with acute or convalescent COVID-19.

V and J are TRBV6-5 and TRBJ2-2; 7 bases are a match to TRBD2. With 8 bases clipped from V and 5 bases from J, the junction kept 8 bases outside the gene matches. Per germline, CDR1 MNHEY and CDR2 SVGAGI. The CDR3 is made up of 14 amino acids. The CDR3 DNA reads TGTGCCAGCTGGGGCAGGGAGGGGACCGGGGAGCTGTTTTTT. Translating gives CASWGREGTGELFF.

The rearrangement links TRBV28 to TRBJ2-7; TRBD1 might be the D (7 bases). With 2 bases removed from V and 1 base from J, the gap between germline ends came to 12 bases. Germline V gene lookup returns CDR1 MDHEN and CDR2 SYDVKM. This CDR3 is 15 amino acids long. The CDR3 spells CASSLGGTVSYEQYF. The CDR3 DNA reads TGTGCCAGCAGTTTAGGGGGGACAGTATCCTACGAGCAGTACTTC.

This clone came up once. The CDR3 bases are TGTGCCAGCAGCTTGGGTAGGGGTAATTCACCCCTCCACTTT. Its protein is CASSLGRGNSPLHF. The chain links TRBV5-6 to TRBJ1-6; tentatively, D is TRBD1 (5 bases). CDR1 and CDR2 (germline): SGHDT, YYEEEE. With 0 bases removed from V and 6 bases from J, the gap between germline ends came to 7 bases. There are 14 residues in the CDR3.